The 32 T cell receptor beta chains below come from one sample, sequenced in a study of post-analysis software for immune sequencing data. The study's findings and limits: Controls showed lower frequencies than patients for roughly 5 TRBV segments, and TRBV5-6, TRBV5-1 and TRBV20-1 were among these.

Tagging with unique molecular identifiers was a feature of the TCR beta cDNA libraries. From the PCR reads, TCRdb called clonotypes with MiXCR, one entry per CDR3 protein. The table includes about 770,000 distinct CDR3 sequences, around 46% detected once. Which antigens these TCRs recognize remains unknown. What was sequenced was blood. The receptors were gathered from a girl aged 10-17 years with multiple sclerosis.

This clonotype has only a few counts. V and J are TRBV20-1 and TRBJ2-7; the D is unclear. The V gene lost 6 bases and the J gene lost 10 bases, with 19 bases spanning the gap. CDR3 length: 12 amino acids. Germline CDR1 reads DFQATT; CDR2 reads SNEGSKA (reference sequence). CDR3 in amino acids: CSARTWVGPQYF. CDR3 in DNA: TGCAGTGCCAGAACATGGGTCGGTCCCCAGTACTTC.

This chain links TRBV20-1 with TRBJ2-1; D perhaps matches TRBD2 (5 bases). CDR1 is DFQATT and CDR2 is SNEGSKA in the germline V gene (reference sequence). Trimming pared 3 bases from V and 0 bases from J, leaving 12 bases between. This CDR3 spans 15 amino acids. The CDR3 region has the DNA TGCAGTGCTAGCGGGATCCCCCTCTCCTACAATGAGCAGTTCTTC. Translation gives CSASGIPLSYNEQFF.

There are a few counts of this clonotype. J is TRBJ2-7 and V is TRBV20-1; 8 bases line up with TRBD1. Trimming cost V 4 bases and J 2 bases; bases outside gene matches: 7. Germline lookup yields CDR1 DFQATT and CDR2 SNEGSKA (reference sequence). CDR3 length equals 14 residues. This CDR3 is CSATRDRGTYEQYF. In nucleotides, the CDR3 is TGCAGTGCTACAAGAGACAGGGGCACCTACGAGCAGTACTTC.

The chain links TRBV20-1 to TRBJ2-5; 7 bases map to TRBD2. With the DNA end fitting TRBJ2-7 better, the J assignment may be wrong. This CDR3 comprises 14 residues. Germline loops: CDR1 DFQATT, CDR2 SNEGSKA (reference sequence). CDR3 coding DNA: TGCAGTGCTAGAGATATGGAGCGGGACGGCGAGCAGTACTTC. It yields the protein CSARDMERDGEQYF.

This clonotype was detected a few times. V gene TRBV5-7 combines with J gene TRBJ2-7, with 9 bases fitting TRBD2. TRBV5-7 is an ORF, with its function uncertain. The CDR3 is made up of 15 amino acids. Unmatched junction bases numbered 6, after V lost 2 bases and J lost 3 bases. The CDR3, as DNA: TGTGCCAGCAGCTTACAAACTAGCGGGTTCTACGAGCAGTACTTC. Translation: CASSLQTSGFYEQYF.

The chain uses TRBV14 and TRBJ1-2; unclear D gene. Germline V gene data show CDR1 as SGHDN and CDR2 as FVKESK. The CDR3 runs 12 residues. V was clipped by 4 bases and J by 5 bases, with 8 bases between them. CDR3: CASSPYYYGYTF. The CDR3 bases are TGTGCCAGCAGCCCCTATTATTATGGCTACACCTTC.

The V and J genes are TRBV7-2 and TRBJ2-5; a possible D gene is TRBD2 (5 bases). The CDR3 runs 16 residues. Looked up from germline, CDR1 is SGHTA and CDR2 is FQGNSA. Trimming took 5 bases from V and 9 from J, leaving 25 bases between them. The CDR3 reads CASSLVGSGNREPQYF. In DNA form, the CDR3 reads TGTGCCAGCAGCCTAGTCGGTAGTGGGAATAGGGAGCCCCAGTACTTC. The variable domain in full, with the rest retrieved from reference TRBV7-2 and TRBJ2-5, is GAGVSQSPSNKVTEKGKDVELRCDPISGHTALYWYRQSLGQGLEFLIYFQGNSAPDKSGLPSDRFSAERTGGSVSTLTIQRTQQEDSAVYLCASSLVGSGNREPQYFGPGTRLLVL.

The rearrangement joins TRBV10-3 to TRBJ1-1; no reliable D call. The CDR3 runs 13 residues. Germline V lookup: CDR1 ENHRY, CDR2 SYGVKD. Deletions cut 10 bases from V and 5 bases from J, with 17 bases between. The CDR3 coding sequence is TGTGCCACCAAAAGTACTCTTGGGACTGAAGCTTTCTTT. This gives the protein CATKSTLGTEAFF.

The genes are TRBV7-3 and TRBJ1-2; no reliable D call. The CDR3 contains 15 residues. Germline V gives CDR1 SGHTA, CDR2 FQGTGA. V lost 4 bases to trimming and J lost 6 bases, with 18 bases between them. This CDR3 is CASSSNPSGGNGYTF. The CDR3 nucleotides read TGTGCCAGCAGCTCTAACCCCTCAGGCGGGAATGGCTACACCTTC.

The chain couples TRBV12-3 or TRBV12-4 to TRBJ1-5; maybe TRBD1 (5 bases). V lost 5 bases and J 4 bases, leaving 21 bases between the germline ends. The CDR3 runs to 17 residues. CDR3 protein: CASSLSQTGLGNQPQHF. The CDR3, as DNA: TGTGCCAGCAGTCTCTCCCAAACGGGACTTGGGAATCAGCCCCAGCATTTT.

This rearrangement joins TRBV12-3 or TRBV12-4 to TRBJ2-2; perhaps TRBD2 as D (6 bases). The CDR3 spans 16 residues. V dropped 2 bases and J dropped 5 bases, with 15 bases sitting between them. The CDR3 loop reads CASSLLIGRGTGELFF. The DNA of the CDR3 is TGTGCCAGCAGTTTATTAATCGGGAGAGGTACCGGGGAGCTGTTTTTT.

This clonotype was seen only a few times. The chain couples TRBV4-3 to TRBJ2-7; D is perhaps TRBD2 (6 bases). Germline V gives CDR1 LGHNA, CDR2 YSLEER. V was pared by 0 bases and J by 3 bases, with 9 bases between. The CDR3 consists of 14 residues. The CDR3 region is CASSQDKGGYEQYF. CDR3 coding DNA: TGCGCCAGCAGCCAAGATAAGGGAGGCTACGAGCAGTACTTC.

The rearrangement uses TRBV9 and TRBJ2-1; TRBD2 matches at 8 bases. The J segment lost 1 base and the V segment lost 0 bases, leaving 3 bases of the junction unmatched. The germline gives CDR1 SGDLS, CDR2 YYNGEE. The CDR3 has 16 residues. CDR3 coding DNA: TGTGCCAGCAGCGTAGCACTAGCGGATTCCTACAATGAGCAGTTCTTC. This translates into CASSVALADSYNEQFF.

The chain is built from TRBV6-5 and TRBJ1-1, with 9 nucleotides matching TRBD1. J lost 5 bases, V lost 6 bases, and 7 bases had no gene match. Germline-derived CDR1 and CDR2 are MNHEY and SVGAGI. This CDR3 is 14 amino acids long. The CDR3 sequence: CASSVGTGITEAFF. CDR3 in DNA: TGTGCCAGCAGCGTGGGGACAGGGATTACTGAAGCTTTCTTT.

There are many counts of this clonotype. The rearrangement uses TRBV15 and TRBJ2-5; D is undetermined. The germline V gene encodes CDR1 LNHNV and CDR2 YYDKDF (reference sequence). There are 15 residues in the CDR3. V was clipped by 0 bases and J by 1 base, with 9 bases between them. The CDR3 protein is CATSRDHNAQETQYF. CDR3 nucleotides: TGTGCCACCAGCAGAGATCATAACGCCCAAGAGACCCAGTACTTC.

The V gene is TRBV6-1, the J gene TRBJ1-2; D possibly corresponds to TRBD1 (5 bases). The CDR3 spans 14 residues. V lost 10 bases and J lost 4, with 19 bases in between. CDR1 MNHNS and CDR2 SASEGT come from the germline V gene. The CDR3 DNA sequence: TGTGCCAACAGCCCGGGCCGAGGGGCCTATGGCTACACCTTC. Amino acids: CANSPGRGAYGYTF.

V usage is TRBV12-3 or TRBV12-4 and J usage is TRBJ2-2; possibly TRBD2 for D (5 bases). V lost 6 bases to trimming and J lost 5 bases, with 13 bases between them. CDR3 length: 14 amino acids. The CDR3 nucleotides read TGTGCCAGCAGCTACGGACGGGGAACCGGGGAGCTGTTTTTT. Encoded protein: CASSYGRGTGELFF.

The rearrangement joins TRBV6-1 to TRBJ2-1; TRBD2 matches at 7 bases. The CDR3 is 17 residues long. Trimming cost V 0 bases and J 8 bases; bases outside gene matches: 13. The V gene's germline CDR1 is MNHNS and CDR2 SASEGT. CDR3 DNA sequence: TGTGCCAGCAGTGAAGCGCGCAATCGCGGGAGCGCGGATGAGCAGTTCTTC. Translating it yields CASSEARNRGSADEQFF.

The chain carries TRBV20-1 and TRBJ2-1; D is ambiguous. Germline V gene lookup returns CDR1 DFQATT and CDR2 SNEGSKA (reference sequence). Deletions cut 0 bases from V and 0 bases from J, with 9 bases between. CDR3 size: 15 residues. In DNA form, the CDR3 reads TGCAGTGCTAGAGATACCCGGACCTCCTACAATGAGCAGTTCTTC. Translated, it gives CSARDTRTSYNEQFF.

CDR3 in amino acids: CASSPQRGQGDTQYF. CDR3 nucleotides: TGTGCCAGCAGCCCGCAGCGGGGACAAGGAGATACGCAGTATTTT. V gene TRBV13 combines with J gene TRBJ2-3, with D maybe TRBD2 (7 bases). Trimming took off 5 bases at V and 5 bases at J, with 17 bases between the two ends. Germline CDR1 PRHDT, CDR2 FYEKMQ (reference sequence). The CDR3 covers 15 residues.

In its sample, this clonotype was seen a few times. The chain uses TRBV20-1 and TRBJ2-7, with 8 bases lining up with TRBD2. CDR1 is DFQATT, CDR2 SNEGSKA, per germline (reference sequence). The CDR3 spans 12 residues. The V and J ends lost 5 bases and 2 bases, in that order; junction bases with no gene match: 2. The CDR3 bases are TGCAGTGCTCAGGGACTAGCCTACGAGCAGTACTTC. This encodes CSAQGLAYEQYF.

The V call is TRBV9, the J call TRBJ2-1; 13 nucleotides align to TRBD2. J lost 8 bases, V lost 4 bases, and 12 bases had no gene match. CDR3 length: 17 amino acids. Germline assignment: CDR1 SGDLS and CDR2 YYNGEE. The CDR3 here is CASSLGTSGITVDEQFF. The CDR3 region has the DNA TGTGCCAGCAGCCTTGGGACTAGCGGGATCACGGTCGATGAGCAGTTCTTC.

Regarding this clonotype: The junction departs from germline at one end; a sequencing error may be responsible. The gene calls are TRBV24-1 and TRBJ2-1; D perhaps matches TRBD1 (7 bases). CDR3 length: 16 residues. CDR1 is KGHDR, CDR2 SFDVKD, per germline. CDR3 nucleotide sequence: TGTGCCACCAGTGATTTGCAGGGGGACTCCTACAATGAGCAGATCTTC. Protein product: CATSDLQGDSYNEQIF.

The table lists this clonotype with a count of one. This sequence joins TRBV6-6 and TRBJ2-7; unclear D gene. Trimming shortened V by 2 bases and J by 2 bases, and 13 bases separated the two germline ends. The CDR3 length is 15 residues. The germline CDR1 and CDR2 sequences are MNHNY and SVGAGI (reference sequence). The CDR3 DNA is TGTGCCAGCAGTTACGTTGAACGGAACCCCTACGAGCAGTACTTC. This sequence encodes CASSYVERNPYEQYF.

J is TRBJ2-1 and V is TRBV4-2; TRBD2 matches at 8 bases. The CDR3 loop spans 16 amino acids. Trimming removed 1 base from V and 0 bases from J; junction bases left unmatched: 2. Germline loops: CDR1 LGHNA, CDR2 YNFKEQ. CDR3 in amino acids: CASSQAGGSSYNEQFF. In DNA, the CDR3 is TGTGCCAGCAGCCAAGCGGGGGGGAGCTCCTACAATGAGCAGTTCTTC.

The V gene is TRBV20-1, the J gene TRBJ2-3; D is perhaps TRBD2 (5 bases). Germline loops: CDR1 DFQATT, CDR2 SNEGSKA (reference sequence). The germline V and J ends were trimmed by 5 bases and 5 bases, with 14 bases remaining between them. CDR3 length: 13 residues. The CDR3 protein is CSAVGPGVDTQYF. The CDR3 DNA reads TGCAGTGCTGTAGGCCCCGGGGTAGATACGCAGTATTTT.

This clonotype was counted a few times. Germline is not matched at one junction end, which may reflect a read error. The chain recombines TRBV7-7 with TRBJ2-1; TRBD2 aligns across 7 bases. The CDR3 loop spans 13 amino acids. Germline V gene lookup returns CDR1 SSHAT and CDR2 FNYEAQ (reference sequence). For the CDR3, the DNA is TGTGCTAGCAGCCGACTAGCTGGGGATGAGCAGTTCTTC. This encodes CASSRLAGDEQFF.

V usage is TRBV27 and J usage is TRBJ2-4; TRBD2 might be the D (5 bases). The length of the CDR3 is 17 residues. Germline CDR1 is MNHEY and CDR2 is SMNVEV (reference sequence). V was trimmed by 0 bases and J by 0 bases, leaving 12 bases between them. The chain's CDR3 is CASSLSAAALAKNIQYF. In nucleotides, the CDR3 is TGTGCCAGCAGTTTATCAGCGGCAGCTTTAGCCAAAAACATTCAGTACTTC.

This clonotype has a handful of counts. This chain connects TRBV10-3 to TRBJ2-5, with a tentative D call TRBD2 (6 bases). From germline, CDR1 is ENHRY and CDR2 SYGVKD. The ends were cut back, 3 bases at V and 0 bases at J, with 17 bases in the middle. This CDR3 is built from 17 residues. As DNA, the CDR3 is TGTGCCATCAGTGAAGGGCTGGAGGGCACGTACCAAGAGACCCAGTACTTC. Translation gives CAISEGLEGTYQETQYF.

CDR3 in amino acids: CASSFKTGREETQYF. The CDR3 region has the DNA TGTGCCAGCAGCTTCAAGACGGGGCGAGAAGAGACCCAGTACTTC. The chain recombines TRBV11-2 with TRBJ2-5; possibly TRBD1 or TRBD2 for D (5 bases each). Germline CDR1 is SGHAT and CDR2 is FQNNGV. The V end was cut by 3 bases, the J end by 3 bases, with 14 bases between. The CDR3 loop spans 15 amino acids.

V is TRBV11-3 and J is TRBJ2-4; D remains unclear. The J call is doubtful: the DNA matches TRBJ2-5 better. The CDR3 totals 15 residues. Germline assignment: CDR1 SGHNT and CDR2 YENEEA. The CDR3 here is CASSLGVAPSETQYF. The CDR3 coding sequence is TGTGCCAGCAGCCTAGGAGTGGCTCCTTCGGAGACCCAGTACTTC.

The CDR3 DNA follows: TGTGCCACCAGCAGAGAGGCGGAAACGCCCTACAATGAGCAGTTCTTC. Amino acid sequence: CATSREAETPYNEQFF. The chain has TRBV15 and TRBJ2-1; D unresolved. Germline V gene lookup returns CDR1 LNHNV and CDR2 YYDKDF (reference sequence). The CDR3 is 16 residues long. Between the trimmed V and J ends, which lost 0 bases and 2 bases, there was a span of 11 bases. Based on the CDR3 plus reference TRBV15 and TRBJ2-1, the full variable domain is DAMVIQNPRYQVTQFGKPVTLSCSQTLNHNVMYWYQQKSSQAPKLLFHYYDKDFNNEADTPDNFQSRRPNTSFCFLDIRSPGLGDTAMYLCATSREAETPYNEQFFGPGTRLTVL.